This T cell receptor (beta chain) originates from a study of CD8 T cells in ankylosing spondylitis. Germline CDR1 reads MNHNS; CDR2 reads SASEGT. CDR3 length: 16 residues. Trimming took off 6 bases at V and 2 bases at J, with 16 bases between the two ends. TCRdb processed the 5' RACE reads anew with MiXCR; each CDR3 protein has one entry. The sample lists 50,000 to 70,000 distinct CDR3 sequences, roughly 6.2% occurring once. The TCR sequence derives from a male donor with ankylosing spondylitis. Sequenced: synovial fluid, either unsorted or a sorted T cell fraction (not recorded which). The rearrangement links TRBV6-1 to TRBJ1-4; D possibly corresponds to TRBD1 (6 bases). CDR3 nucleotide sequence: TGTGCCAGCAGCCAACTCCCCGGGGGCACTAATGAAAAACTGTTTTTT. Translation: CASSQLPGGTNEKLFF.